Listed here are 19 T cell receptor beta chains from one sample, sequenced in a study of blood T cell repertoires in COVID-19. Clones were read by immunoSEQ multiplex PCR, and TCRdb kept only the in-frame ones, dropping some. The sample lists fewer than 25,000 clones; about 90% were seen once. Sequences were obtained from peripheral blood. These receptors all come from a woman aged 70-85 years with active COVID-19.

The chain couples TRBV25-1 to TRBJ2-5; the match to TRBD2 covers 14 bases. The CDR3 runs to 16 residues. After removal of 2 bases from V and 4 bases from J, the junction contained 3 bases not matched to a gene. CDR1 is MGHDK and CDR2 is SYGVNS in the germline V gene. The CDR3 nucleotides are TGTGCCAGCAGTGAACCGGGACTAGCGGGAGTAGAGACCCAGTACTTC. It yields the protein CASSEPGLAGVETQYF.

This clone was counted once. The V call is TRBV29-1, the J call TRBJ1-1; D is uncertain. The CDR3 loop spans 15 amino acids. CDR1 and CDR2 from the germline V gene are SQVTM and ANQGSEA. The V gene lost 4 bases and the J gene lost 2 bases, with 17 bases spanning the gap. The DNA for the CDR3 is TGCAGCGTTGTTGGTATCGGAGGAATTAACACTGAAGCTTTCTTT. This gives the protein CSVVGIGGINTEAFF.

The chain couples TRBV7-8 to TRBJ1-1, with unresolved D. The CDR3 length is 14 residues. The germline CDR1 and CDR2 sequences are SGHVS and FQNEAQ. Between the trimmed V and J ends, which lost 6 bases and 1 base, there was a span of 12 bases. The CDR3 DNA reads TGTGCCAGCAGTCTCGGGGAGGCGAACACTGAAGCTTTCTTT. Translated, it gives CASSLGEANTEAFF.

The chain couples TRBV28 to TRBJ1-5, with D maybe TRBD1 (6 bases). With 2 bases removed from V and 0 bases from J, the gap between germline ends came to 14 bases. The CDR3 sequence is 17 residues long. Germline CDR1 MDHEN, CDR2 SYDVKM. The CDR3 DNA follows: TGTGCCAGCAGTTTAATTTTGGACAGTAATAGCAATCAGCCCCAGCATTTT. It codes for CASSLILDSNSNQPQHF. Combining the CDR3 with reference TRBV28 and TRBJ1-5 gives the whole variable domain DVKVTQSSRYLVKRTGEKVFLECVQDMDHENMFWYRQDPGLGLRLIYFSYDVKMKEKGDIPEGYSVSREKKERFSLILESASTNQTSMYLCASSLILDSNSNQPQHFGDGTRLSIL.

The CDR3 loop reads CASSLSGVSYEQYF. CDR3 DNA sequence: TGTGCCAGTAGTCTTAGCGGGGTCTCCTACGAGCAGTACTTC. V gene TRBV19 combines with J gene TRBJ2-7; 8 nucleotides agree with TRBD2. The CDR3 sequence is 14 residues long. J was trimmed by 0 bases and V by 5 bases; bases with no gene match: 3. In germline, CDR1 is LNHDA, CDR2 SQIVND (reference sequence).

CDR3 loop: CASNWGALETQYF. The DNA for the CDR3 is TGTGCCAGCAACTGGGGCGCCTTAGAGACCCAGTACTTC. The chain couples TRBV12-3 or TRBV12-4 to TRBJ2-5; D might be TRBD1 (5 bases). The CDR3 spans 13 residues. V lost 7 bases, J lost 4 bases, and 13 bases lay in between.

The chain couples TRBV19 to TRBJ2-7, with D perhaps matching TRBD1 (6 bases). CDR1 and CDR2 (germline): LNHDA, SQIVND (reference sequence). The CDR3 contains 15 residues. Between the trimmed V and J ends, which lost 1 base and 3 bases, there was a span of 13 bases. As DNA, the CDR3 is TGTGCCAGTAGTATAGCTGGGACACGACTCTACGAGCAGTACTTC. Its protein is CASSIAGTRLYEQYF.

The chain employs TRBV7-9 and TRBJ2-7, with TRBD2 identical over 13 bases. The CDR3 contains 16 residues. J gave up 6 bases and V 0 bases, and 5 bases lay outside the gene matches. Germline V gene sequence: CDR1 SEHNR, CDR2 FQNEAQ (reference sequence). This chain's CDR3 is CASSLAGLAGAAEQYF. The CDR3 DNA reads TGTGCCAGCAGCTTAGCCGGACTAGCGGGAGCAGCCGAGCAGTACTTC.

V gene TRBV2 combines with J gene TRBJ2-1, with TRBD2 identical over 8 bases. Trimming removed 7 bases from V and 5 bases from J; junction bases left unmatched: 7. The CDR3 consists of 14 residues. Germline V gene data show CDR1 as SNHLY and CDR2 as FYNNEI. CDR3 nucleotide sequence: TGTGCCAGCACCACTAGCGGCGCTAACAATGAGCAGTTCTTC. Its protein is CASTTSGANNEQFF. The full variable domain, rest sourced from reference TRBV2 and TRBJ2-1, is EPEVTQTPSHQVTQMGQEVILRCVPISNHLYFYWYRQILGQKVEFLVSFYNNEISEKSEIFDDQFSVERPDGSNFTLKIRSTKLEDSAMYFCASTTSGANNEQFFGPGTRLTVL.

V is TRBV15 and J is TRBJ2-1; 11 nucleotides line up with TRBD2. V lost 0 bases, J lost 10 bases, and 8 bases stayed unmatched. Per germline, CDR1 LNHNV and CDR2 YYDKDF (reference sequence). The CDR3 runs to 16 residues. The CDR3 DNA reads TGTGCCACCAGCAGAGATACTAGCGGGAGCTGGGGCGAGCAGTTCTTC. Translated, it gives CATSRDTSGSWGEQFF.

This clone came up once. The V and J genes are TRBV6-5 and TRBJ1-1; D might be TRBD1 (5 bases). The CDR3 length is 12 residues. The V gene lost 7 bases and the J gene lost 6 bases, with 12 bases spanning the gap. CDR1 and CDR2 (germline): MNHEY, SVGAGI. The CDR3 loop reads CASTYWGAEAFF. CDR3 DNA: TGTGCCAGCACCTATTGGGGGGCTGAAGCTTTCTTT.

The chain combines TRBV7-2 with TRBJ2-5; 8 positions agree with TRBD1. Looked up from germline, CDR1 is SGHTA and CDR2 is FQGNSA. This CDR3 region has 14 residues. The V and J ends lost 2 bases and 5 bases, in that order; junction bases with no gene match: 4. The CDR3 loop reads CASSLQGAGETQYF. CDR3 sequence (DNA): TGTGCCAGCAGCTTACAGGGGGCGGGCGAGACCCAGTACTTC.

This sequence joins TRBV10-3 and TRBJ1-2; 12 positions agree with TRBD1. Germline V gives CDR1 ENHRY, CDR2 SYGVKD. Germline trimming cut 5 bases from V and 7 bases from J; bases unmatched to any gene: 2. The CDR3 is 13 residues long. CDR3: CAISSGQGAGYTF. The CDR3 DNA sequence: TGTGCCATCAGTTCGGGACAGGGGGCTGGCTACACCTTC.

DNA of the CDR3: TGCGCCAGCAGCCCCCACAGGGGGCCTAACACTGAAGCTTTCTTT. It codes for CASSPHRGPNTEAFF. The J gene is TRBJ1-1, the V gene TRBV5-1, with TRBD1 matching 9 bases. This CDR3 is 15 amino acids long. Germline loops: CDR1 SGHRS, CDR2 YFSETQ. V shed 4 bases, J shed 2 bases, and the junction held 6 bases outside the gene matches.

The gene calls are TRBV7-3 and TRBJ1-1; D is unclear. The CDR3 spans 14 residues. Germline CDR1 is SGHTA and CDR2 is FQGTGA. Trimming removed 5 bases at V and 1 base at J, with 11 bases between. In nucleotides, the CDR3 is TGTGCCAGCAGCCCCAGCTCAGGGAACACTGAAGCTTTCTTT. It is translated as CASSPSSGNTEAFF.

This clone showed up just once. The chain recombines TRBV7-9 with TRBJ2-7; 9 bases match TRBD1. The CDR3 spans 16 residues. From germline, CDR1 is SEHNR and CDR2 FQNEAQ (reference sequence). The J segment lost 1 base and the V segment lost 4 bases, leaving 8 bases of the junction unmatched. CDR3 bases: TGTGCCAGCAGCTCCACCGGGACAGGGTCTTCCTACGAGCAGTACTTC. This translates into CASSSTGTGSSYEQYF.

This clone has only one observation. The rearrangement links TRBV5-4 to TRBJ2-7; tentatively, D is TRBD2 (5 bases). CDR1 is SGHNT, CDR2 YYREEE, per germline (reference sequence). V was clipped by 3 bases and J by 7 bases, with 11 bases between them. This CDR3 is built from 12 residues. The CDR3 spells CASSSGEGEQYF. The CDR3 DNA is TGTGCCAGCAGCTCCGGGGAAGGTGAGCAGTACTTC.

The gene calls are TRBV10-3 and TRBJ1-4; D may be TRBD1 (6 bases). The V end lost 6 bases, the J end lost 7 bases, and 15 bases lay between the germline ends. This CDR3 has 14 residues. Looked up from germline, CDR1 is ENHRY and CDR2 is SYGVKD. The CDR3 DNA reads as TGTGCCATCAGGGACAGCCCTGAGGGTGAAAAACTGTTTTTT. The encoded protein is CAIRDSPEGEKLFF.

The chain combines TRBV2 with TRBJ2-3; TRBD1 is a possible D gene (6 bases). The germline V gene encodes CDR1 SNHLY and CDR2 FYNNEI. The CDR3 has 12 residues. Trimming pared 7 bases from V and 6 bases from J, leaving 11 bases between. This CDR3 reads CASNAQGDTQYF. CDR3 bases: TGTGCCAGCAATGCTCAGGGGGATACGCAGTATTTT.